This T cell receptor beta chain comes out of a study of read filtering for tumor transcriptome and immune sequencing. Study summary: Patients were 16 to 20 male and 11 to 15 female, mean age 65.9 years, range 47 to 80.

Germline CDR1 and CDR2: SGHTA and FQGTGA. The CDR3 runs 15 residues. Molecular barcoded adaptors covering alpha/delta and beta/gamma chains were used on about 0.4 ug RNA. One entry per CDR3 protein, called by TCRdb with MiXCR from the reads. The sample carries 46,000 or so distinct CDR3 sequences, about 19% recorded once. Bone marrow was sampled from every patient at the time of active disease. Concerning this clonotype itself: What it recognizes is unknown. Compared with germline, one end of the junction differs, possibly owing to a read error.

Broader study findings: RNA-seq captured clonotypes less deeply and reliably than IR-seq. Without single-read clonotypes, shared clonotype proportions correlated more between IR-seq and RNA-seq.

The clonotype was recovered from a donor aged 40 or older with multiple myeloma. Sequenced sample: a population of CD138-negative cells sorted from bone marrow. The chain joins TRBV7-3 to TRBJ2-1; TRBD2 aligns across 8 bases. CDR3 sequence (DNA): TGTGCCGGCAGCCAAAGCGGGAGCCCCTACAATGAGCAGTTCTTC. Encoded protein: CAGSQSGSPYNEQFF.